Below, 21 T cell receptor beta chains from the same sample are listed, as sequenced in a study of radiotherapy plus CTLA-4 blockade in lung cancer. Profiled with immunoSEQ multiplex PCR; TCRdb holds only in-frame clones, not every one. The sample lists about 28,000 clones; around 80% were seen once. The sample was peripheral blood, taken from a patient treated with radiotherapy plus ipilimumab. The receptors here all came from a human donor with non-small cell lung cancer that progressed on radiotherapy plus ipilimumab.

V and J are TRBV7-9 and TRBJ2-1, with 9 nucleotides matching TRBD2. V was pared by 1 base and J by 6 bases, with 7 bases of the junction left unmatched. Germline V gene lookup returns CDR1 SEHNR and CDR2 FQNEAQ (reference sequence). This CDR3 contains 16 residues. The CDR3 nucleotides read TGTGCCAGCAGCTTAGGGGGCGGGAGGGCCATCAATGAGCAGTTCTTC. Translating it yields CASSLGGGRAINEQFF.

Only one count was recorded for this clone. DNA for the CDR3: TGTGCCAGCAGCGTAGAGGGGACAGGGGCCTACGAGCAGTACTTC. This sequence encodes CASSVEGTGAYEQYF. The gene calls are TRBV9 and TRBJ2-7; 10 bases fit TRBD1. V was pared by 0 bases and J by 2 bases, with 2 bases of the junction left unmatched. CDR3 length equals 15 residues. From germline, CDR1 is SGDLS and CDR2 YYNGEE.

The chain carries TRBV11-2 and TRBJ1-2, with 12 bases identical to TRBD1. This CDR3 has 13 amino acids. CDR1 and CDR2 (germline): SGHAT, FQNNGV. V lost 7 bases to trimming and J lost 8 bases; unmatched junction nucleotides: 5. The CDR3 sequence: CASTGQGASGYTF. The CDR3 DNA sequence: TGTGCCAGCACGGGACAGGGGGCGAGCGGCTACACCTTC. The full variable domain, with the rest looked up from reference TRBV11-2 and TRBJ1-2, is EAGVAQSPRYKIIEKRQSVAFWCNPISGHATLYWYQQILGQGPKLLIQFQNNGVVDDSQLPKDRFSAERLKGVDSTLKIQPAKLEDSAVYLCASTGQGASGYTFGSGTRLTVV.

CDR3 residues: CSVVGAGGSDTQYF. For the CDR3, the DNA is TGCAGCGTTGTGGGGGCTGGAGGGTCAGATACGCAGTATTTT. This rearrangement joins TRBV29-1 to TRBJ2-3; possibly TRBD1 or TRBD2 for D (6 bases each). Germline CDR1 SQVTM, CDR2 ANQGSEA. Trimming cost V 4 bases and J 4 bases, with 15 bases left between them. The CDR3 length is 14 residues.

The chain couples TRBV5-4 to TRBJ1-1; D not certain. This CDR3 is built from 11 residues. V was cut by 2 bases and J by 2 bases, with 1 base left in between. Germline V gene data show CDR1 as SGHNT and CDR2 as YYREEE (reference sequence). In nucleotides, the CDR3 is TGTGCCAGCAGCTTTAACACTGAAGCTTTCTTT. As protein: CASSFNTEAFF.

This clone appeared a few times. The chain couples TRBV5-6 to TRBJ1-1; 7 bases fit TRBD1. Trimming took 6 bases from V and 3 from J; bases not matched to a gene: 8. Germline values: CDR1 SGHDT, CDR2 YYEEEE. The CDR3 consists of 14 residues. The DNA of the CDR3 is TGTGCCAGCAACCGACAGGGCGGGTACACTGAAGCTTTCTTT. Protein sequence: CASNRQGGYTEAFF. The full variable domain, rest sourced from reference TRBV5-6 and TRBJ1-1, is DAGVTQSPTHLIKTRGQQVTLRCSPKSGHDTVSWYQQALGQGPQFIFQYYEEEERQRGNFPDRFSGHQFPNYSSELNVNALLLGDSALYLCASNRQGGYTEAFFGQGTRLTVV.

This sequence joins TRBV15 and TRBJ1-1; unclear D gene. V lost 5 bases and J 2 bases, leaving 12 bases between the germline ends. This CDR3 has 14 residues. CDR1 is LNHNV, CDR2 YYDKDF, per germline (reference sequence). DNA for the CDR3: TGTGCCACCAGCGCCCGACAAATTAACACTGAAGCTTTCTTT. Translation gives CATSARQINTEAFF.

The CDR3: CAWTGLPGLNEQFF. CDR3 in DNA: TGTGCCTGGACGGGCCTGCCCGGGCTCAATGAGCAGTTCTTC. This chain joins TRBV30 and TRBJ2-1, with D hard to call. V was pared by 4 bases and J by 6 bases, with 16 bases between. The germline V gene encodes CDR1 GTSNPN and CDR2 SVGIG (reference sequence). There are 14 residues in the CDR3.

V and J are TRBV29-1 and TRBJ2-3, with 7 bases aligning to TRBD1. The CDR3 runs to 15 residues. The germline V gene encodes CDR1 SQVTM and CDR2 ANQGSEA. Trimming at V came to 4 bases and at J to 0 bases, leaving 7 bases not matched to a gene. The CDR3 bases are TGCAGCGTTGTACAGGGGTCTCATAGCACAGATACGCAGTATTTT. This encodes CSVVQGSHSTDTQYF.

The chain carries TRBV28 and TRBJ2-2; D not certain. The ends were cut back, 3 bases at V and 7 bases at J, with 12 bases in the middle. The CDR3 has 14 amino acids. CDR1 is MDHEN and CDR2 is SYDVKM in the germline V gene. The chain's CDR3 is CASSFPLTSGELFF. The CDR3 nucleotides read TGTGCCAGCAGTTTCCCTCTCACAAGCGGGGAGCTGTTTTTT.

The CDR3 loop reads CASSFRTGGGETQYF. In DNA, the CDR3 is TGTGCCAGCAGCTTCCGGACAGGGGGAGGAGAGACCCAGTACTTC. This chain links TRBV5-4 with TRBJ2-5, with TRBD1 identical over 10 bases. This CDR3 contains 15 residues. Germline CDR1 SGHNT, CDR2 YYREEE (reference sequence). Unmatched junction bases numbered 5, after V lost 2 bases and J lost 4 bases.

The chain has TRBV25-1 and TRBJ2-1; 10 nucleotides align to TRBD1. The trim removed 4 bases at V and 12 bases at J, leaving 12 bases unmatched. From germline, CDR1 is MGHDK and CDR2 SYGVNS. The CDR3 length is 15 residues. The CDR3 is CASSAPGQGVFGQFF. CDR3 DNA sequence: TGTGCCAGCAGTGCCCCCGGACAGGGGGTGTTTGGGCAGTTCTTC.

CDR3 sequence: CASSSSLSSNYGYTF. The CDR3 coding sequence is TGTGCCAGCAGCTCTAGCCTTAGCTCTAACTATGGCTACACCTTC. The V gene is TRBV9, the J gene TRBJ1-2, with D hard to call. CDR1 is SGDLS, CDR2 YYNGEE, per germline. CDR3 length: 15 residues. V was clipped by 4 bases and J by 0 bases, with 13 bases between them.

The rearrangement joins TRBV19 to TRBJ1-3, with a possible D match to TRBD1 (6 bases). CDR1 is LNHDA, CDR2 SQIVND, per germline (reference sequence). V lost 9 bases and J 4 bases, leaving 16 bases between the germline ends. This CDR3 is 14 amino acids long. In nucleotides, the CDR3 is TGTGCCAGCGGGCTAGGGGGATTCGGAAACACCATATATTTT. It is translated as CASGLGGFGNTIYF.

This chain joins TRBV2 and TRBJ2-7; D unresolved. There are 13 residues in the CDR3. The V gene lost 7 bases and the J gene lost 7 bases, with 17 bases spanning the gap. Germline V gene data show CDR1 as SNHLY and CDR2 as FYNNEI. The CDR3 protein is CASTQTYPWEQYF. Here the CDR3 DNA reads TGTGCCAGCACCCAGACCTACCCGTGGGAGCAGTACTTC.

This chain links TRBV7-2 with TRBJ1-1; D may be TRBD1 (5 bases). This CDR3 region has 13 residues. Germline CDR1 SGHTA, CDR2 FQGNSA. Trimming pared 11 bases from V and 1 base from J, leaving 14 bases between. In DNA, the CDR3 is TGTGCCGGAAGGGAAACAGGGAACACTGAAGCTTTCTTT. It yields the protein CAGRETGNTEAFF.

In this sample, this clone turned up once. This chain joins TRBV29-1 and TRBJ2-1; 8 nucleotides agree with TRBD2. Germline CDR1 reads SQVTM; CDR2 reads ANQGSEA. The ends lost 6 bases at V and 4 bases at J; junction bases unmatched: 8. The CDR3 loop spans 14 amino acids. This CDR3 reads CSVEQLADYNEQFF. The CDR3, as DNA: TGCAGCGTCGAACAACTAGCGGATTACAATGAGCAGTTCTTC.

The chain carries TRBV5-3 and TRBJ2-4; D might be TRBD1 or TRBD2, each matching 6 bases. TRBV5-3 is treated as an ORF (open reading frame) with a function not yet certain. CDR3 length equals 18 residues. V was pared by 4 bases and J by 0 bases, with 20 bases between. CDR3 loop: CARSLDQGGGLAKNIQYF. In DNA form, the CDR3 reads TGTGCCAGAAGCCTGGACCAAGGAGGGGGGTTAGCCAAAAACATTCAGTACTTC.

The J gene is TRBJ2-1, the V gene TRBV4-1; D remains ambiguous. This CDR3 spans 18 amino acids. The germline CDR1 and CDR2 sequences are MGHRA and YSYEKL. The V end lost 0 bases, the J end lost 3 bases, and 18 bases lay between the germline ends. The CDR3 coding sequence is TGCGCCAGCAGCCAAGATCCTGGTGGCCTCGAGCTCTACAATGAGCAGTTCTTC. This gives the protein CASSQDPGGLELYNEQFF.

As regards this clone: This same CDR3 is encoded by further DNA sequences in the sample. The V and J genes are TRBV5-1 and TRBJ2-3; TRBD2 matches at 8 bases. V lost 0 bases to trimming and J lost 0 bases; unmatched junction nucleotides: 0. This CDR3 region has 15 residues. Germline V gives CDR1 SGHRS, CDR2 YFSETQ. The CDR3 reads CASSLGGGSTDTQYF. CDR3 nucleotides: TGCGCCAGCAGCTTGGGCGGGGGGAGCACAGATACGCAGTATTTT.

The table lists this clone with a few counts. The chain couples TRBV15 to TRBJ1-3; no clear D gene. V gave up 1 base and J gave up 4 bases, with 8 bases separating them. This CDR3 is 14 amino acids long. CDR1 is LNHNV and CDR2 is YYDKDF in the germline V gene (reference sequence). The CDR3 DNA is TGTGCCACCAGCAGAGGAGGGCGCGGAAACACCATATATTTT. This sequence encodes CATSRGGRGNTIYF.